Below, 12 T cell receptor beta chains from the same sample are listed, as sequenced in a study of blood T cell repertoires in COVID-19. Clones were read by immunoSEQ multiplex PCR, and TCRdb kept only the in-frame ones, dropping some. The sample has approximately 91,000 clones; more than 75% are singletons. Sequenced input: peripheral blood. Receptors originate from a man between 65 and 85 years old with acute or convalescent COVID-19.

The J gene is TRBJ2-5, the V gene TRBV5-5; 8 bases line up with TRBD2. Losses at the gene ends were 2 bases for V and 4 bases for J; bases not matched to a gene: 7. Germline CDR1 is SGHKS and CDR2 is YYEKEE (reference sequence). The CDR3 is made up of 15 amino acids. Written as DNA, the CDR3 is TGTGCCAGCAGCTTTAATCCGGGACTAGGAGAGACCCAGTACTTC. This encodes CASSFNPGLGETQYF. Using reference TRBV5-5 and TRBJ2-5 for the parts outside the CDR3, the full variable domain is DAGVTQSPTHLIKTRGQQVTLRCSPISGHKSVSWYQQVLGQGPQFIFQYYEKEERGRGNFPDRFSARQFPNYSSELNVNALLLGDSALYLCASSFNPGLGETQYFGPGTRLLVL.

The rearrangement uses TRBV2 and TRBJ2-5, with a tentative D call TRBD1 (6 bases). The CDR3 runs to 13 residues. The ends were cut back, 6 bases at V and 3 bases at J, with 11 bases in the middle. Germline-derived CDR1 and CDR2 are SNHLY and FYNNEI. The CDR3 region has the DNA TGTGCCAGCAGCAAGAACAGGGAAGAGACCCAGTACTTC. Translated, it gives CASSKNREETQYF.

The chain combines TRBV19 with TRBJ1-2; a weak D match, TRBD1 (5 bases). The CDR3 runs to 15 residues. Germline V gene data show CDR1 as LNHDA and CDR2 as SQIVND (reference sequence). V lost 7 bases and J 2 bases, leaving 17 bases between the germline ends. Here the CDR3 reads CASTFDRGPNYGYTF. The DNA of the CDR3 is TGTGCCAGTACCTTCGACAGAGGTCCGAACTATGGCTACACCTTC.

CDR3 sequence: CASSSSLQGEAFF. The CDR3 DNA is TGTGCCAGCAGTTCCTCATTACAGGGCGAAGCTTTCTTT. The chain links TRBV6-5 to TRBJ1-1; D perhaps matches TRBD1 (6 bases). The CDR3 is 13 amino acids. The germline V gene encodes CDR1 MNHEY and CDR2 SVGAGI. V was cut by 4 bases and J by 8 bases, with 14 bases left in between.

This chain joins TRBV6-5 and TRBJ1-2; TRBD1 might be the D (5 bases). The V gene's germline CDR1 is MNHEY and CDR2 SVGAGI. The CDR3 is made up of 12 amino acids. Between the trimmed V and J ends, which lost 10 bases and 8 bases, there was a span of 17 bases. CDR3 amino acids: CATLLDSLGYTF. CDR3 DNA sequence: TGTGCCACCCTATTAGACAGTTTGGGCTACACCTTC.

This chain uses TRBV7-2 with TRBJ1-6, with TRBD1 matching over 11 bases. The CDR3 totals 15 residues. Germline V CDR1 and CDR2: SGHTA, FQGNSA. V trimming: 3 bases; J trimming: 6 bases; junction bases outside the gene matches: 1. The CDR3 loop reads CASSLDRGLNSPLHF. The CDR3 DNA is TGTGCCAGCAGCTTGGACAGGGGGCTTAATTCACCCCTCCACTTT.

The V call is TRBV24-1, the J call TRBJ1-5; no reliable D call. This CDR3 has 14 residues. Germline CDR1 reads KGHDR; CDR2 reads SFDVKD. V lost 3 bases, J lost 9 bases, and 14 bases lay in between. The CDR3 sequence: CATSDSLAERPQHF. The DNA for the CDR3 is TGTGCCACCAGTGATAGTTTGGCAGAACGGCCCCAGCATTTT.

The V gene is TRBV3-1 (or the pseudogene TRBV3-2), the J gene TRBJ1-2, with D maybe TRBD1 (5 bases). Germline assignment: CDR1 LGHDT and CDR2 YNNKEL (reference sequence). The V end was cut by 0 bases, the J end by 8 bases, with 13 bases between. The CDR3 runs 14 residues. The CDR3: CASSQEGLTTGYTF. Written as DNA, the CDR3 is TGTGCCAGCAGCCAAGAGGGACTAACAACGGGCTACACCTTC.

The genes are TRBV6-5 and TRBJ2-7, with a possible D match to TRBD2 (7 bases). Trimming left V 4 bases short and J 0 bases short, with 16 bases between. The CDR3 is made up of 16 amino acids. Germline values: CDR1 MNHEY, CDR2 SVGAGI. CDR3 sequence reads: CASSSPLGGDSYEQYF. The DNA of the CDR3 is TGTGCCAGCAGTTCACCTCTAGGGGGGGACTCCTACGAGCAGTACTTC.

This clone was found once. This chain uses TRBV3-1 (or the pseudogene TRBV3-2) with TRBJ1-1; tentatively, D is TRBD1 (6 bases). Trimming stripped 7 bases from V and 6 bases from J, with 21 bases between. The germline V gene encodes CDR1 LGHDT and CDR2 YNNKEL (reference sequence). The CDR3 has 15 amino acids. CDR3 sequence: CASTLGAQGNAEAFF. Written as DNA, the CDR3 is TGTGCCAGCACCCTAGGGGCACAGGGTAACGCTGAAGCTTTCTTT.

The gene calls are TRBV4-1 and TRBJ1-1; possible D gene TRBD1, 5 bases. Trimming stripped 0 bases from V and 1 base from J, with 9 bases between. CDR1 and CDR2 (germline): MGHRA, YSYEKL. The CDR3 is 15 amino acids. Written as DNA, the CDR3 is TGCGCCAGCAGCCAAGAGCTGCAGGGGAACACTGAAGCTTTCTTT. Encoded protein: CASSQELQGNTEAFF.

DNA of the CDR3: TGTGCCAGTGGGGCCGCCGGAGATACGCAGTATTTT. Translated, it gives CASGAAGDTQYF. This chain uses TRBV2 with TRBJ2-3, with TRBD1 as a possible D gene (5 bases). V dropped 9 bases and J dropped 5 bases, with 12 bases sitting between them. In germline, CDR1 is SNHLY, CDR2 FYNNEI. The CDR3 totals 12 residues.